The 13 T cell receptor beta chains in this list originate from one sample, sequenced in a study of blood T cell repertoires in COVID-19. Assay used: immunoSEQ multiplex PCR; TCRdb lists only in-frame clones, some missing. The sample includes roughly 180,000 clones, 86% of them seen just once. Source material: peripheral blood. These receptors all come from a woman in her 30s with active or convalescent COVID-19.

V usage is TRBV5-1 and J usage is TRBJ2-2; TRBD1 matches at 10 bases. V lost 4 bases, J lost 6 bases, and 6 bases stayed unmatched. CDR3 length equals 15 residues. Germline V gene lookup returns CDR1 SGHRS and CDR2 YFSETQ. CDR3 coding DNA: TGCGCCAGCAGCCCGGACAGGGGGAGTGCCGGGGAGCTGTTTTTT. Translating gives CASSPDRGSAGELFF.

This chain joins TRBV20-1 and TRBJ1-1; no definite D call. CDR1 is DFQATT, CDR2 SNEGSKA, per germline (reference sequence). The V gene lost 3 bases and the J gene lost 4 bases, with 12 bases spanning the gap. The CDR3 runs 13 residues. The CDR3 sequence: CSASRRSLTEAFF. CDR3 in DNA: TGCAGTGCTAGTAGGCGGAGCCTCACTGAAGCTTTCTTT.

The chain has TRBV5-4 and TRBJ2-6, with 7 bases aligning to TRBD1. The J segment lost 3 bases and the V segment lost 4 bases, leaving 7 bases of the junction unmatched. Germline CDR1 reads SGHNT; CDR2 reads YYREEE (reference sequence). The CDR3 contains 16 residues. This CDR3 reads CASSHGTVHGANVLTF. The CDR3 DNA sequence: TGTGCCAGCAGCCACGGGACAGTACATGGGGCCAACGTCCTGACTTTC.

The genes are TRBV12-3 or TRBV12-4 and TRBJ2-2, with D unresolved. This CDR3 region has 10 residues. Trimming cost V 9 bases and J 7 bases, with 6 bases left between them. The CDR3 nucleotides read TGTGCCAGTTTCGGCGGGGAGCTGTTTTTT. Its translation is CASFGGELFF.

The V call is TRBV28, the J call TRBJ1-1; TRBD1 is a possible D gene (6 bases). Germline loops: CDR1 MDHEN, CDR2 SYDVKM. CDR3 length: 14 residues. With 7 bases removed from V and 0 bases from J, the gap between germline ends came to 12 bases. The CDR3 protein is CASTTGFLNTEAFF. In nucleotides, the CDR3 is TGTGCCAGCACTACAGGGTTTCTGAACACTGAAGCTTTCTTT.

The rearrangement joins TRBV19 to TRBJ2-5; D is possibly TRBD1 (6 bases). The V gene lost 5 bases and the J gene lost 5 bases, with 12 bases spanning the gap. This CDR3 region has 13 residues. The germline CDR1 and CDR2 sequences are LNHDA and SQIVND (reference sequence). The CDR3 sequence is CASSGDTVETQYF. The CDR3, as DNA: TGTGCCAGTAGTGGGGACACGGTTGAGACCCAGTACTTC.

The chain has TRBV5-1 and TRBJ1-1; TRBD1 is a possible D gene (5 bases). The CDR3 is made up of 18 amino acids. V lost 2 bases, J lost 1 base, and 21 bases lay in between. Germline V CDR1 and CDR2: SGHRS, YFSETQ. The CDR3 sequence: CASSFQGTRANENTEAFF. The DNA of the CDR3 is TGCGCCAGCAGCTTCCAGGGAACGCGAGCAAACGAGAACACTGAAGCTTTCTTT. Variable domain in full (rest from reference TRBV5-1 and TRBJ1-1): KAGVTQTPRYLIKTRGQQVTLSCSPISGHRSVSWYQQTPGQGLQFLFEYFSETQRNKGNFPGRFSGRQFSNSRSEMNVSTLELGDSALYLCASSFQGTRANENTEAFFGQGTRLTVV.

The chain is built from TRBV4-1 and TRBJ2-1; 7 positions agree with TRBD1. CDR3 size: 16 residues. Germline CDR1 MGHRA, CDR2 YSYEKL. Unmatched junction bases numbered 11, after V lost 1 base and J lost 8 bases. Here the CDR3 DNA reads TGCGCCAGCAGCCAAGGGGTCCTTTACAGGGGCGATGAGCAGTTCTTC. It yields the protein CASSQGVLYRGDEQFF.

This chain links TRBV6-4 with TRBJ1-2, with TRBD1 matching over 8 bases. The CDR3 has 16 amino acids. Germline-derived CDR1 and CDR2 are MRHNA and SNTAGT. V trimming: 5 bases; J trimming: 2 bases; junction bases outside the gene matches: 10. For the CDR3, the DNA is TGTGCCAGCAGTCCGACAGGGGCCCTCCCCAACTATGGCTACACCTTC. Amino acids: CASSPTGALPNYGYTF.

Only one count was recorded for this clone. This chain joins TRBV20-1 and TRBJ2-1; the D gene is possibly TRBD2 (5 bases). The CDR3 sequence is 15 residues long. The V end was cut by 3 bases, the J end by 0 bases, with 12 bases between. The germline V gene has CDR1 DFQATT and CDR2 SNEGSKA (reference sequence). CDR3 bases: TGCAGTGCTAGTGATAAAGGGAGCTCCTACAATGAGCAGTTCTTC. Amino acid sequence: CSASDKGSSYNEQFF.

The J gene is TRBJ1-5, the V gene TRBV19; 8 nucleotides agree with TRBD1. Germline values: CDR1 LNHDA, CDR2 SQIVND (reference sequence). Losses at the gene ends were 6 bases for V and 6 bases for J; bases not matched to a gene: 7. This CDR3 spans 14 amino acids. The CDR3 sequence is CASSFRGLRQPQHF. The CDR3 DNA is TGTGCCAGTAGCTTCAGGGGGCTCCGTCAGCCCCAGCATTTT.

The genes are TRBV6-6 and TRBJ2-7, with 9 bases identical to TRBD2. Germline CDR1 is MNHNY and CDR2 is SVGAGI (reference sequence). J gave up 6 bases and V 7 bases, and 10 bases lay outside the gene matches. There are 14 residues in the CDR3. Here the CDR3 reads CASTPPGLAFEQYF. CDR3 coding DNA: TGTGCCAGCACTCCCCCGGGACTAGCATTCGAGCAGTACTTC.

This clone was observed a few times. V and J are TRBV5-8 and TRBJ1-1, with a possible D match to TRBD1 (6 bases). Germline V gene lookup returns CDR1 SGHTS and CDR2 YDEGEE. The CDR3 is 15 residues long. Trimming cost V 5 bases and J 0 bases, with 14 bases left between them. CDR3: CASRHQTGVNTEAFF. For the CDR3, the DNA is TGTGCCAGCAGACATCAGACAGGCGTGAACACTGAAGCTTTCTTT. The variable domain in full, completed from reference TRBV5-8 and TRBJ1-1, reads EAGVTQSPTHLIKTRGQQATLRCSPISGHTSVYWYQQALGLGLQFLLWYDEGEERNRGNFPPRFSGRQFPNYSSELNVNALELEDSALYLCASRHQTGVNTEAFFGQGTRLTVV.